A single sample gave rise to the 22 T cell receptor beta chains below, sequenced in a study of blood T cell repertoires in COVID-19. Generated by immunoSEQ multiplex PCR, the TCRdb table keeps only in-frame clones and is missing some. Among around 270,000 clones listed, around nine tenths were seen once. Sequenced: peripheral blood. The receptors were gathered from a man aged 40-50 years with acute or convalescent COVID-19.

The chain employs TRBV7-8 and TRBJ1-1; D possibly corresponds to TRBD1 (5 bases). V gave up 5 bases and J gave up 0 bases, with 10 bases separating them. The germline CDR1 and CDR2 sequences are SGHVS and FQNEAQ. The CDR3 has 14 amino acids. CDR3 amino acids: CASSPPGMNTEAFF. The CDR3 coding sequence is TGTGCCAGCAGCCCCCCAGGGATGAACACTGAAGCTTTCTTT.

V and J are TRBV7-9 and TRBJ1-2, with 7 bases that match TRBD1. CDR1 is SEHNR, CDR2 FQNEAQ, per germline (reference sequence). The CDR3 extends over 12 amino acids. V was clipped by 4 bases and J by 8 bases; unmatched bases: 4. In nucleotides, the CDR3 is TGTGCCAGCAGCTGGGGGACAGAAGGCTACACCTTC. It specifies CASSWGTEGYTF.

The V gene is TRBV6-4, the J gene TRBJ1-2, with D perhaps TRBD1 (6 bases). CDR1 and CDR2 from the germline V gene are MRHNA and SNTAGT. This CDR3 has 14 amino acids. Trimming took off 5 bases at V and 4 bases at J, with 14 bases between the two ends. Here the CDR3 reads CASSFAPGAYGYTF. The CDR3 bases are TGTGCCAGCAGTTTCGCACCAGGGGCCTATGGCTACACCTTC.

V gene TRBV11-3 combines with J gene TRBJ1-1; D unclear. The germline CDR1 and CDR2 sequences are SGHNT and YENEEA. This CDR3 contains 11 residues. Trimming shortened V by 5 bases and J by 6 bases, and 7 bases separated the two germline ends. In DNA, the CDR3 is TGTGCCAGCAGCCCCCTCTCTGAAGCTTTCTTT. Its protein is CASSPLSEAFF.

The chain joins TRBV14 to TRBJ2-7; a weak D match, TRBD2 (5 bases). Deletions cut 1 base from V and 2 bases from J, with 12 bases between. Germline values: CDR1 SGHDN, CDR2 FVKESK. The CDR3 has 15 amino acids. The CDR3: CASSQVWPGTYEQYF. In DNA form, the CDR3 reads TGTGCCAGCAGCCAAGTCTGGCCGGGAACCTACGAGCAGTACTTC.

The chain is built from TRBV10-3 and TRBJ1-1, with D possibly TRBD1 on 5 matching bases. CDR1 is ENHRY and CDR2 is SYGVKD in the germline V gene. The CDR3 sequence is 13 residues long. Trimming took 11 bases from V and 1 from J, leaving 14 bases between them. The CDR3 DNA reads as TGTGCCGCTTCCAGGGATGGGAACACTGAAGCTTTCTTT. It yields the protein CAASRDGNTEAFF.

This clone appeared once. The V gene is TRBV5-5, the J gene TRBJ2-7; 13 positions match TRBD2. CDR3 length: 14 residues. Germline V gene lookup returns CDR1 SGHKS and CDR2 YYEKEE (reference sequence). J lost 9 bases, V lost 4 bases, and 7 bases had no gene match. The CDR3 reads CASSPWTSGGVQYF. DNA for the CDR3: TGTGCCAGCAGCCCGTGGACTAGCGGGGGCGTGCAGTACTTC.

Note on this clone: The same CDR3 also results from other DNA sequences found in this sample. The chain combines TRBV24-1 with TRBJ1-5; 8 bases fit TRBD1. The germline V gene has CDR1 KGHDR and CDR2 SFDVKD. The CDR3 runs to 14 residues. J lost 2 bases, V lost 7 bases, and 3 bases had no gene match. CDR3 region: CATSGGQGNQPQHF. The DNA for the CDR3 is TGTGCCACCAGCGGGGGACAGGGCAATCAGCCCCAGCATTTT.

The chain joins TRBV3-1 (or the pseudogene TRBV3-2) to TRBJ1-1; the D gene is possibly TRBD1 (6 bases). The V gene's germline CDR1 is LGHDT and CDR2 YNNKEL (reference sequence). The V end was cut by 0 bases, the J end by 4 bases, with 9 bases between. The CDR3 extends over 14 amino acids. The CDR3 spells CASSQDSRGTEAFF. CDR3 nucleotide sequence: TGTGCCAGCAGCCAAGATAGCAGGGGCACTGAAGCTTTCTTT.

The chain links TRBV24-1 to TRBJ2-1; weak D call: TRBD1 (5 bases). CDR1 KGHDR and CDR2 SFDVKD come from the germline V gene. With 9 bases removed from V and 16 bases from J, the gap between germline ends came to 21 bases. The CDR3 covers 12 residues. The CDR3 sequence is CATLDILSARFF. As DNA, the CDR3 is TGTGCCACCCTGGACATATTGTCAGCGAGATTCTTC.

The rearrangement joins TRBV5-1 to TRBJ2-7, with D perhaps TRBD1 (6 bases). Deletions cut 4 bases from V and 7 bases from J, with 12 bases between. Per germline, CDR1 SGHRS and CDR2 YFSETQ. The CDR3 contains 12 residues. The CDR3 bases are TGCGCCAGCAGCCTTTTACAGGGAGAGCAGTACTTC. Translating it yields CASSLLQGEQYF.

A word on this clone: At the DNA level, this CDR3 is encoded by other sequences in the same sample as well. The rearrangement links TRBV5-1 to TRBJ1-5, with D maybe TRBD1 (6 bases). V dropped 0 bases and J dropped 2 bases, with 6 bases sitting between them. Germline CDR1 SGHRS, CDR2 YFSETQ. The length of the CDR3 is 14 residues. CDR3 nucleotides: TGCGCCAGCAGCTTGGCAGGGGGCAATCAGCCCCAGCATTTT. Protein: CASSLAGGNQPQHF.

V and J are TRBV19 and TRBJ1-1; D not certain. The CDR3 consists of 12 residues. V lost 5 bases and J 11 bases, leaving 15 bases between the germline ends. From germline, CDR1 is LNHDA and CDR2 SQIVND (reference sequence). For the CDR3, the DNA is TGTGCCAGTAGTGCCGTTGGGCAGAAGGCTTTCTTT. Residues: CASSAVGQKAFF.

This clone was recorded once. Other DNA sequences of this sample code for an identical CDR3. V usage is TRBV12-5 and J usage is TRBJ2-3; 11 nucleotides align to TRBD2. Trimming at V came to 8 bases and at J to 7 bases, leaving 23 bases not matched to a gene. Germline lookup yields CDR1 LGHNT and CDR2 FRNRAP. The CDR3 is 19 amino acids. The CDR3 spells CASRQSGLAGGLRVNTQYF. The CDR3 DNA is TGTGCTAGTAGGCAAAGCGGGCTAGCGGGGGGACTGAGGGTTAATACGCAGTATTTT. The whole variable domain, filled in from reference TRBV12-5 and TRBJ2-3, reads DARVTQTPRHKVTEMGQEVTMRCQPILGHNTVFWYRQTMMQGLELLAYFRNRAPLDDSGMPKDRFSAEMPDATLATLKIQPSEPRDSAVYFCASRQSGLAGGLRVNTQYFGPGTRLTVL.

The chain links TRBV9 to TRBJ1-2; 12 bases are shared with TRBD1. V shed 4 bases, J shed 0 bases, and the junction held 7 bases outside the gene matches. The germline V gene has CDR1 SGDLS and CDR2 YYNGEE. The CDR3 contains 17 residues. The CDR3 sequence is CASSSRRDRGPNYGYTF. In DNA form, the CDR3 reads TGTGCCAGCAGCTCGCGGCGGGACAGGGGGCCTAACTATGGCTACACCTTC. The whole variable domain, remainder taken from reference TRBV9 and TRBJ1-2, is DSGVTQTPKHLITATGQRVTLRCSPRSGDLSVYWYQQSLDQGLQFLIQYYNGEERAKGNILERFSAQQFPDLHSELNLSSLELGDSALYFCASSSRRDRGPNYGYTFGSGTRLTVV.

The chain uses TRBV5-6 and TRBJ1-2; TRBD1 matches 10 bases. V lost 4 bases and J lost 4; bases outside the gene matches: 1. This CDR3 comprises 13 residues. Germline loops: CDR1 SGHDT, CDR2 YYEEEE. The CDR3 here is CASSRTGGYGYTF. The CDR3 nucleotides are TGTGCCAGCAGCAGGACAGGGGGCTATGGCTACACCTTC.

The table lists this clone with a count of one. The V gene is TRBV6-1, the J gene TRBJ1-1; unclear D gene. V lost 2 bases to trimming and J lost 5 bases, with 6 bases between them. Germline CDR1 MNHNS, CDR2 SASEGT. The CDR3 consists of 12 residues. The CDR3 loop is CASSEMRTEAFF. The CDR3 bases are TGTGCCAGCAGTGAAATGAGGACTGAAGCTTTCTTT.

A remark on this clone: The DNA is omitted, as the CDR3 cannot be located on it reliably, and the CDR3 follows TCRdb's listing. This chain links TRBV24-1 with TRBJ1-4. Germline V lookup: CDR1 KGHDR, CDR2 SFDVKD. Counting both end residues, the CDR3 totals 16 amino acids. This CDR3 is CATSDSRLHFGEKLFF.

This clone was observed once. This chain links TRBV7-9 with TRBJ1-2; the D is unclear. The germline CDR1 and CDR2 sequences are SEHNR and FQNEAQ (reference sequence). The germline V and J ends were trimmed by 5 bases and 4 bases, with 20 bases remaining between them. The CDR3 sequence is 16 residues long. CDR3: CASSGYEGSLAYGYTF. The CDR3 nucleotides are TGTGCCAGCAGCGGGTATGAGGGCTCCCTAGCCTATGGCTACACCTTC.

The chain has TRBV7-2 and TRBJ2-2; D is ambiguous. The germline gives CDR1 SGHTA, CDR2 FQGNSA. This CDR3 spans 14 amino acids. The V gene lost 3 bases and the J gene lost 5 bases, with 10 bases spanning the gap. CDR3 region: CASSFSSSTGELFF. The CDR3 nucleotides read TGTGCCAGCAGCTTTAGTTCTAGTACCGGGGAGCTGTTTTTT. The variable domain in full, completed from reference TRBV7-2 and TRBJ2-2, reads GAGVSQSPSNKVTEKGKDVELRCDPISGHTALYWYRQSLGQGLEFLIYFQGNSAPDKSGLPSDRFSAERTGGSVSTLTIQRTQQEDSAVYLCASSFSSSTGELFFGEGSRLTVL.

This chain links TRBV15 with TRBJ1-5; D remains ambiguous. The V end was cut by 3 bases, the J end by 3 bases, with 12 bases between. Germline V CDR1 and CDR2: LNHNV, YYDKDF (reference sequence). The CDR3 totals 15 residues. CDR3 nucleotide sequence: TGTGCCACCAGCAGCTTTTCGACATCCAATCAGCCCCAGCATTTT. As protein: CATSSFSTSNQPQHF.

In DNA, the CDR3 is TGTGCCAGCAGCGTAGGAGGGACAGTAGGCGAGCAGTACTTC. This sequence encodes CASSVGGTVGEQYF. The V call is TRBV9, the J call TRBJ2-7; TRBD1 matches 7 bases. Per germline, CDR1 SGDLS and CDR2 YYNGEE. The CDR3 runs to 14 residues. V shed 0 bases and J 6 bases; nucleotides not matched to a gene: 6.